A single T cell receptor (beta chain) is shown here with its context. No conserved phenylalanine or tryptophan is present at the end of the CDR3, so a read error is the likely explanation. This sample was included in a study of CDR3 diversity in severe acne. TCRdb reanalysed the PCR reads using MiXCR and keeps one entry per CDR3 protein. The data show tens of thousands of distinct CDR3 sequences, with about 54% seen just once and roughly an eighth held by the top ten. The CDR3 runs to 14 residues. The V end was cut by 6 bases, the J end by 7 bases, with 18 bases between. CDR1 is MGHDK, CDR2 SYGVNS, per germline.

The sequenced sample was blood. The sequence derives from a male donor in good health, without acne. The chain couples TRBV25-1 to TRBJ1-2, with D perhaps TRBD1 (5 bases). CDR3 coding DNA: TGTGCCAGCAGCCCGACGAATGGGGCGGGTGGCTACACCCTC. Encoded protein: CASSPTNGAGGYTL.